This T cell receptor beta chain was observed in a study of radiotherapy plus CTLA-4 blockade in lung cancer. Background on the study: Among all patients, about 19% showed objective responses, while roughly 34% had disease control.

Notes on this clone: What it binds is not known.

This CDR3 has 14 amino acids. V lost 0 bases, J lost 3 bases, and 9 bases lay in between. The germline gives CDR1 MNHNY, CDR2 SVGAGI (reference sequence). Whole-study findings and limits: Per reports, early blood T cell clone dynamics, plus interferon-beta, forecast response most strongly. Peripheral blood showed expansion of tumor-derived TCR clones after radiotherapy and ipilimumab.

TCRdb's table, derived via immunoSEQ multiplex PCR, lists solely in-frame clones and lacks some. The data contain roughly 62,000 clones, 70% to 80% of them singletons. This clonotype was obtained from a human donor with non-small cell lung cancer who had a complete response to radiotherapy plus ipilimumab. The V and J genes are TRBV6-6 and TRBJ2-7, with D unresolved. The sample here was peripheral blood, taken from a patient treated with radiotherapy plus ipilimumab. Here the CDR3 DNA reads TGTGCCAGCAGTTACTCCGGGTACGACTACGAGCAGTACTTC. It yields the protein CASSYSGYDYEQYF.